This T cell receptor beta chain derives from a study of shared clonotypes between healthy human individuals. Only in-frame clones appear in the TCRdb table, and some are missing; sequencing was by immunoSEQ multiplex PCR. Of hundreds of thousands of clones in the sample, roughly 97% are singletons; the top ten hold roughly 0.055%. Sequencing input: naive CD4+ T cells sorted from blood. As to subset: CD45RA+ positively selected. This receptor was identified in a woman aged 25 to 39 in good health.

The chain's CDR3 is CSGGGLSGYTF. DNA for the CDR3: TGCAGCGGCGGGGGGTTAAGTGGCTACACCTTC. The chain recombines TRBV29-1 with TRBJ1-2; TRBD1 might be the D (5 bases). V lost 7 bases to trimming and J lost 7 bases, with 13 bases between them. Germline CDR1 and CDR2: SQVTM and ANQGSEA. The CDR3 spans 11 residues.